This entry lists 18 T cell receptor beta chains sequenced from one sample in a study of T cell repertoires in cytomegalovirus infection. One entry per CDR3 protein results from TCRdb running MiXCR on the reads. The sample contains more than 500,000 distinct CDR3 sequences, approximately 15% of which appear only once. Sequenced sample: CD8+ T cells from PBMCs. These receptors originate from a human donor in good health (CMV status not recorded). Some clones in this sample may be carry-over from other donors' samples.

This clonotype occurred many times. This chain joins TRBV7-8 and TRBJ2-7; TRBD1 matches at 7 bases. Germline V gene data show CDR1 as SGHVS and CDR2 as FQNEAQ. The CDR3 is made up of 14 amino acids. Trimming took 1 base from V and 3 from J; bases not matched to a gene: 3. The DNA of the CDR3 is TGTGCCAGCAGCTTAGACAGGGGAGTCTACGAGCAGTACTTC. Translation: CASSLDRGVYEQYF. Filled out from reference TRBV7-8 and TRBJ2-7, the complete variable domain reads GAGVSQSPRYKVAKRGQDVALRCDPISGHVSLFWYQQALGQGPEFLTYFQNEAQLDKSGLPSDRFFAERPEGSVSTLKIQRTQQEDSAVYLCASSLDRGVYEQYFGPGTRLTVT.

The CDR3 protein is CAWSLGTSGVQETQYF. CDR3 in DNA: TGTGCCTGGAGCCTCGGGACTAGCGGGGTTCAAGAGACCCAGTACTTC. The chain carries TRBV30 and TRBJ2-5; 13 bases are a match to TRBD2. Per the germline V gene, CDR1 is GTSNPN and CDR2 is SVGIG (reference sequence). V gave up 3 bases and J gave up 2 bases; unmatched junction bases: 6. This CDR3 is built from 16 residues.

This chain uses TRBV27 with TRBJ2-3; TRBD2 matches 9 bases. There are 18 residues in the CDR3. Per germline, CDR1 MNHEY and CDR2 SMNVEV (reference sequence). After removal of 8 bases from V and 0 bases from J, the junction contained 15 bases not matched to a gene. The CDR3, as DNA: TGTGCCAGCCTCCGTCTAGCGGGGCCAAGATTTAGCACAGATACGCAGTATTTT. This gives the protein CASLRLAGPRFSTDTQYF.

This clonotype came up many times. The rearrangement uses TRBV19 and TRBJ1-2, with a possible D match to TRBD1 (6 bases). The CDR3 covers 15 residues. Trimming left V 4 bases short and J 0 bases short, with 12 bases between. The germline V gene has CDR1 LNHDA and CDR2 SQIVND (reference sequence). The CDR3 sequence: CASSTTGRTNYGYTF. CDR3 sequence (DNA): TGTGCCAGTAGTACAACAGGGCGGACTAACTATGGCTACACCTTC.

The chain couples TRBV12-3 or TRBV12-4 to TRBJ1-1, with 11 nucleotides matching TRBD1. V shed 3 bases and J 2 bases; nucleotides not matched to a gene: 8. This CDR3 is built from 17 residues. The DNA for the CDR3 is TGTGCCAGCAGTTTGAGGACAGGGGGCGTACACAACACTGAAGCTTTCTTT. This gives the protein CASSLRTGGVHNTEAFF.

The CDR3 coding sequence is TGTGCCAGCAGTCTGATGGGCGGGGTCTACGAGCAGTACTTC. Protein: CASSLMGGVYEQYF. The gene calls are TRBV27 and TRBJ2-7, with D possibly matching TRBD2 (6 bases). Per germline, CDR1 MNHEY and CDR2 SMNVEV (reference sequence). The V and J ends lost 5 bases and 3 bases respectively, with 14 bases between them. The CDR3 runs 14 residues.

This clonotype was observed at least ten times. CDR3 DNA sequence: TGTGCCAGCAGTGAAGAGTTTAGGGCGGCGAGCTATGGCTACACCTTC. It translates to CASSEEFRAASYGYTF. V is TRBV6-1 and J is TRBJ1-2; D gene unclear. Germline-derived CDR1 and CDR2 are MNHNS and SASEGT. The CDR3 is 16 residues long. V dropped 1 base and J dropped 4 bases, with 16 bases sitting between them.

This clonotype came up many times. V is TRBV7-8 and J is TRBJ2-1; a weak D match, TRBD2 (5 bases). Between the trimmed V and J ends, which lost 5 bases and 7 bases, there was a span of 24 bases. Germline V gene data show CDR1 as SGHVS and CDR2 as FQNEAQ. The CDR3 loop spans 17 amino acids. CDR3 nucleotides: TGTGCCAGCAGCCAAACTCACTGGACTCTATTTGATAATGAGCAGTTCTTC. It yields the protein CASSQTHWTLFDNEQFF.

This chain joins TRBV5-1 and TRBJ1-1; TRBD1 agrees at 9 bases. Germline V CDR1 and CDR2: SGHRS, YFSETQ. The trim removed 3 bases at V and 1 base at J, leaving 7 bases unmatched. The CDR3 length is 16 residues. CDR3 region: CASSSWTGDPNTEAFF. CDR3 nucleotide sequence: TGCGCCAGCAGCTCCTGGACAGGGGACCCGAACACTGAAGCTTTCTTT.

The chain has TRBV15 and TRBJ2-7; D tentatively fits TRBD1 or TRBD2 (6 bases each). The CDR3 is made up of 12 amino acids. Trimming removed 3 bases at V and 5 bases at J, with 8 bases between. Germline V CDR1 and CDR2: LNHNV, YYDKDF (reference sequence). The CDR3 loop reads CATSRRGDEQYF. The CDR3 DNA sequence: TGTGCCACCAGCAGGAGGGGGGACGAGCAGTACTTC.

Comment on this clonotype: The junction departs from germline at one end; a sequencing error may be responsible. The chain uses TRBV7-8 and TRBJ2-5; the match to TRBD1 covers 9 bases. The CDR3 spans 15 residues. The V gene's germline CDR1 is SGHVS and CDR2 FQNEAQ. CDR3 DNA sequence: TGTGCCAGAAGCTTCTGGACAGGGGCACGAGAGACCCAGTACTTC. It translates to CARSFWTGARETQYF.

The CDR3 nucleotides are TGTGCCAGCAGCAGTGGGACTAGCTGGGAGGAGCAGTTCTTC. Protein sequence: CASSSGTSWEEQFF. The chain couples TRBV4-2 to TRBJ2-1; 9 positions agree with TRBD2. V trimming: 5 bases; J trimming: 10 bases; junction bases outside the gene matches: 9. Germline CDR1 is LGHNA and CDR2 is YNFKEQ. The CDR3 is 14 amino acids.

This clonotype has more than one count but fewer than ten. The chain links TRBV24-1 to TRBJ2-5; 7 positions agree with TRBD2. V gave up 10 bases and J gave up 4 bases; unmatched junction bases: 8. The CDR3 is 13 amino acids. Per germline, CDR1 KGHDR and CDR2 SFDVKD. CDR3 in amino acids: CATRGRASETQYF. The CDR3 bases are TGTGCCACTAGAGGGAGGGCGTCAGAGACCCAGTACTTC.

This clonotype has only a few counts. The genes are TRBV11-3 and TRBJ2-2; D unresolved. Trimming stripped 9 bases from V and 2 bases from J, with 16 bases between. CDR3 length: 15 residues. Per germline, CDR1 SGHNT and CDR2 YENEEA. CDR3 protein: CASSPGRANTGELFF. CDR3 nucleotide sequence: TGTGCCAGTTCCCCGGGTAGGGCAAACACCGGGGAGCTGTTTTTT.

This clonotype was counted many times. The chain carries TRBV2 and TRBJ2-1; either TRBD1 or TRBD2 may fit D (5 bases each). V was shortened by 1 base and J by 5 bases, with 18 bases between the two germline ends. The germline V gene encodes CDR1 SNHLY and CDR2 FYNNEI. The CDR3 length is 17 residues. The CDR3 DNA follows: TGTGCCAGCAGTGAAGGCAGGGTTGATCCTAGCCACAATGAGCAGTTCTTC. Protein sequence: CASSEGRVDPSHNEQFF.

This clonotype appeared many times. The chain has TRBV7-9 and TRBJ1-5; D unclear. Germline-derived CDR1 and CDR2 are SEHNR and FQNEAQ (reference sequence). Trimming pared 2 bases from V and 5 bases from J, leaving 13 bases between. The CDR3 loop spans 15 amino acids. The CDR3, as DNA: TGTGCCAGCAGCTTACCCACAGAAAACGATCAGCCCCAGCATTTT. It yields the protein CASSLPTENDQPQHF.

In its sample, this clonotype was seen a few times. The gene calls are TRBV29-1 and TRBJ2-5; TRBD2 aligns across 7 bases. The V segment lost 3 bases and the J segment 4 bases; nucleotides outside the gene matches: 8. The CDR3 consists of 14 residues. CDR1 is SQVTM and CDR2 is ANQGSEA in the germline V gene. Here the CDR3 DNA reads TGCAGCGTTGAGAGCGCGGGGGATGGAGAGACCCAGTACTTC. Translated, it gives CSVESAGDGETQYF.

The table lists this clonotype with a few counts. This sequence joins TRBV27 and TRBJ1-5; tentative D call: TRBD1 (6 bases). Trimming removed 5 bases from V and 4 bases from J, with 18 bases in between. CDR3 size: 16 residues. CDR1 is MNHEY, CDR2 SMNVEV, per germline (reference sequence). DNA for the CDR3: TGTGCCAGCAGTATCTCATACAGGGCATCTAATCAGCCCCAGCATTTT. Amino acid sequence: CASSISYRASNQPQHF.